The 31 T cell receptor beta chains reported below all come from one sample, sequenced in a study of T cell responses to AZD1222 COVID-19 vaccine. The data were produced by immunoSEQ multiplex PCR, yet TCRdb's version contains in-frame clones alone and is incomplete. The sample contains 100,000 to 110,000 clones, 88% of which appear only once. The specimen was peripheral blood, collected on day 0 of AZD1222 vaccination. The receptor source for this set is an adult in good health.

The J gene is TRBJ2-1, the V gene TRBV4-2, with D unresolved. Trimming removed 0 bases at V and 8 bases at J, with 5 bases between. The germline V gene has CDR1 LGHNA and CDR2 YNFKEQ. The CDR3 totals 12 residues. This CDR3 is CASSQDSDEQFF. The CDR3, as DNA: TGTGCCAGCAGCCAAGATTCGGATGAGCAGTTCTTC.

The chain carries TRBV29-1 and TRBJ1-2, with 7 bases identical to TRBD1. The junction had 4 bases not matched to a gene; V was cut back by 3 bases and J by 3 bases. Germline CDR1 and CDR2: SQVTM and ANQGSEA. The CDR3 covers 13 residues. CDR3 region: CSVDVQGDYGYTF. DNA for the CDR3: TGCAGCGTTGACGTCCAGGGGGACTATGGCTACACCTTC.

The J gene is TRBJ2-7, the V gene TRBV4-1, with D possibly matching TRBD2 (5 bases). Germline CDR1 reads MGHRA; CDR2 reads YSYEKL. This CDR3 contains 22 residues. V lost 2 bases and J lost 4, with 36 bases in between. The CDR3 DNA reads TGCGCCAGCAGCCAAAGTCGTATTCAGGCTAGCCCCAGCTTAGATAGATTTTACGAGCAGTACTTC. It codes for CASSQSRIQASPSLDRFYEQYF.

The chain joins TRBV5-6 to TRBJ2-7; D gene ambiguous. Looked up from germline, CDR1 is SGHDT and CDR2 is YYEEEE. V dropped 0 bases and J dropped 1 base, with 8 bases sitting between them. The length of the CDR3 is 14 residues. This CDR3 is CASSLVAESYEQYF. CDR3 in DNA: TGTGCCAGCAGCTTGGTGGCGGAATCCTACGAGCAGTACTTC.

The rearrangement joins TRBV11-2 to TRBJ2-1, with a weak D call TRBD1 (6 bases). Per germline, CDR1 SGHAT and CDR2 FQNNGV. The length of the CDR3 is 12 residues. V was trimmed by 8 bases and J by 4 bases, leaving 9 bases between them. CDR3: CASGRGYNEQFF. CDR3 nucleotide sequence: TGTGCCAGCGGCAGGGGATACAATGAGCAGTTCTTC. Full variable domain (remainder filled in from reference TRBV11-2 and TRBJ2-1): EAGVAQSPRYKIIEKRQSVAFWCNPISGHATLYWYQQILGQGPKLLIQFQNNGVVDDSQLPKDRFSAERLKGVDSTLKIQPAKLEDSAVYLCASGRGYNEQFFGPGTRLTVL.

CDR3 protein: CASSSGQGVTEAFF. CDR3 bases: TGTGCCAGCAGTTCGGGACAGGGCGTGACTGAAGCTTTCTTT. The chain joins TRBV11-3 to TRBJ1-1; 9 nucleotides align to TRBD1. The CDR3 contains 14 residues. The V and J ends lost 6 bases and 5 bases, in that order; junction bases with no gene match: 7. CDR1 and CDR2 (germline): SGHNT, YENEEA.

The V gene is TRBV16, the J gene TRBJ1-1; a possible D gene is TRBD1 (6 bases). Per germline, CDR1 KGHSY and CDR2 FQNENV. This CDR3 is built from 18 residues. V dropped 3 bases and J dropped 5 bases, with 25 bases sitting between them. The CDR3 is CASSQNPFGGPSETEAFF. The CDR3 coding sequence is TGTGCCAGCAGCCAGAATCCCTTTGGGGGGCCCTCAGAGACTGAAGCTTTCTTT. The full variable domain, its missing parts supplied by reference TRBV16 and TRBJ1-1, is GEEVAQTPKHLVRGEGQKAKLYCAPIKGHSYVFWYQQVLKNEFKFLISFQNENVFDETGMPKERFSAKCLPNSPCSLEIQATKLEDSAVYFCASSQNPFGGPSETEAFFGQGTRLTVV.

The CDR3 reads CASSPLTGGSYGYTF. The DNA of the CDR3 is TGTGCCAGCAGTCCATTGACAGGGGGGTCCTATGGCTACACCTTC. V is TRBV2 and J is TRBJ1-2; 9 positions agree with TRBD1. CDR1 and CDR2 from the germline V gene are SNHLY and FYNNEI. There are 15 residues in the CDR3. Germline trimming cut 5 bases from V and 4 bases from J; bases unmatched to any gene: 8.

The rearrangement joins TRBV7-2 to TRBJ1-4; no definite D call. Looked up from germline, CDR1 is SGHTA and CDR2 is FQGNSA. V lost 0 bases to trimming and J lost 3 bases, with 8 bases between them. The CDR3 extends over 15 amino acids. CDR3 amino acids: CASSLAREPNEKLFF. The DNA for the CDR3 is TGTGCCAGCAGCTTAGCGAGGGAACCTAATGAAAAACTGTTTTTT. Full variable domain (missing parts from reference TRBV7-2 and TRBJ1-4): GAGVSQSPSNKVTEKGKDVELRCDPISGHTALYWYRQSLGQGLEFLIYFQGNSAPDKSGLPSDRFSAERTGGSVSTLTIQRTQQEDSAVYLCASSLAREPNEKLFFGSGTQLSVL.

V usage is TRBV7-3 and J usage is TRBJ2-2; 11 bases fit TRBD2. The CDR3 runs 17 residues. Germline trimming cut 0 bases from V and 0 bases from J; bases unmatched to any gene: 0. In germline, CDR1 is SGHTA, CDR2 FQGTGA. The CDR3: CASSLTGLAANTGELFF. The CDR3, as DNA: TGTGCCAGCAGCTTAACGGGACTAGCGGCGAACACCGGGGAGCTGTTTTTT. Drawing the rest from reference TRBV7-3 and TRBJ2-2, the complete variable domain is GAGVSQTPSNKVTEKGKYVELRCDPISGHTALYWYRQSLGQGPEFLIYFQGTGAADDSGLPNDRFFAVRPEGSVSTLKIQRTERGDSAVYLCASSLTGLAANTGELFFGEGSRLTVL.

This rearrangement joins TRBV6-5 to TRBJ2-7; TRBD2 matches at 7 bases. CDR3 length: 14 residues. V was clipped by 2 bases and J by 2 bases; unmatched bases: 3. Germline V gene sequence: CDR1 MNHEY, CDR2 SVGAGI. CDR3 nucleotides: TGTGCCAGCAGTTACCAGGGAGGGCCCTACGAGCAGTACTTC. Amino acid sequence: CASSYQGGPYEQYF.

The chain uses TRBV6-2 or TRBV6-3 and TRBJ1-1; perhaps TRBD1 as D (6 bases). V dropped 0 bases and J dropped 2 bases, with 28 bases sitting between them. The CDR3 runs 21 residues. CDR1 and CDR2 (germline): MNHEY, SVGEGT. CDR3 protein: CASSYSPRRHRLTGANTEAFF. In DNA form, the CDR3 reads TGTGCCAGCAGTTACTCCCCGAGGCGACACCGATTGACAGGAGCTAACACTGAAGCTTTCTTT.

The rearrangement links TRBV6-6 to TRBJ1-2, with 7 bases identical to TRBD1. Germline loops: CDR1 MNHNY, CDR2 SVGAGI (reference sequence). The CDR3 sequence is 13 residues long. With 0 bases clipped from V and 6 bases from J, the junction kept 1 base outside the gene matches. CDR3 region: CASSYSTGNGYTF. The CDR3 nucleotides read TGTGCCAGCAGTTACTCGACAGGGAATGGCTACACCTTC.

This chain uses TRBV9 with TRBJ1-6; the D is unclear. V was shortened by 0 bases and J by 8 bases, with 18 bases between the two germline ends. Per germline, CDR1 SGDLS and CDR2 YYNGEE. This CDR3 has 17 residues. The CDR3 protein is CASSVEARPMEHSPLHF. As DNA, the CDR3 is TGTGCCAGCAGCGTAGAGGCCAGGCCAATGGAACATTCACCCCTCCACTTT.

CDR3 amino acids: CASAPGTSSYNEQFF. CDR3 in DNA: TGCGCCAGTGCCCCCGGGACTAGTTCATACAATGAGCAGTTCTTC. This chain joins TRBV4-3 and TRBJ2-1, with 8 nucleotides matching TRBD2. V trimming: 9 bases; J trimming: 4 bases; junction bases outside the gene matches: 11. Germline values: CDR1 LGHNA, CDR2 YSLEER. The CDR3 loop spans 15 amino acids.

This clone has only a few counts. The rearrangement uses TRBV10-2 and TRBJ2-7; TRBD2 agrees at 12 bases. From germline, CDR1 is WSHSY and CDR2 SAAADI. CDR3 length equals 16 residues. V gave up 2 bases and J gave up 6 bases; unmatched junction bases: 8. CDR3 nucleotide sequence: TGCGCCAGCAGTGAGCCAGGGACTAGCGGGTCCGTCGAGCAGTACTTC. Translated: CASSEPGTSGSVEQYF.

The V and J genes are TRBV7-2 and TRBJ2-1; D uncertain. The CDR3 runs 14 residues. Germline CDR1 SGHTA, CDR2 FQGNSA. The ends were cut back, 5 bases at V and 5 bases at J, with 13 bases in the middle. CDR3 bases: TGTGCCAGCAGCCCCACGGACGAACACAATGAGCAGTTCTTC. This codes for CASSPTDEHNEQFF.

The rearrangement links TRBV11-2 to TRBJ2-7; possible D gene TRBD2, 5 bases. V lost 1 base and J 3 bases, leaving 7 bases between the germline ends. The CDR3 is made up of 13 amino acids. Looked up from germline, CDR1 is SGHAT and CDR2 is FQNNGV. The CDR3 nucleotides are TGTGCCAGCAGCTTAGCGGGAAGCTACGAGCAGTACTTC. As protein: CASSLAGSYEQYF. The full variable domain, in which reference TRBV11-2 and TRBJ2-7 provide the parts outside the CDR3, is EAGVAQSPRYKIIEKRQSVAFWCNPISGHATLYWYQQILGQGPKLLIQFQNNGVVDDSQLPKDRFSAERLKGVDSTLKIQPAKLEDSAVYLCASSLAGSYEQYFGPGTRLTVT.

The chain links TRBV9 to TRBJ2-7; no firm D call. CDR1 is SGDLS and CDR2 is YYNGEE in the germline V gene. The CDR3 length is 15 residues. Trimming cost V 0 bases and J 0 bases, with 10 bases left between them. The CDR3 is CASSVATESSYEQYF. In DNA, the CDR3 is TGTGCCAGCAGCGTAGCGACGGAATCCTCCTACGAGCAGTACTTC.

J is TRBJ2-7 and V is TRBV6-2 or TRBV6-3; D may correspond to TRBD1 or TRBD2 (5 bases each). CDR1 and CDR2 from the germline V gene are MNHEY and SVGEGT. This CDR3 has 14 amino acids. V lost 5 bases and J lost 3, with 14 bases in between. CDR3 coding DNA: TGTGCCAGCAGTCCACGGGGCCCAGACTACGAGCAGTACTTC. Encoded protein: CASSPRGPDYEQYF.

This clone showed up just once. The CDR3 sequence is CAISESVVVRNQPQHF. The DNA of the CDR3 is TGTGCCATCAGTGAGTCGGTGGTTGTGAGGAATCAGCCCCAGCATTTT. The V gene is TRBV10-3, the J gene TRBJ1-5, with D unresolved. The CDR3 runs to 16 residues. Trimming left V 0 bases short and J 4 bases short, with 13 bases between. Germline assignment: CDR1 ENHRY and CDR2 SYGVKD.

In its sample, this clone was seen a few times. The gene calls are TRBV2 and TRBJ2-1, with TRBD1 as a possible D gene (5 bases). Germline V gene sequence: CDR1 SNHLY, CDR2 FYNNEI. With 7 bases removed from V and 5 bases from J, the gap between germline ends came to 15 bases. This CDR3 is 14 amino acids long. The CDR3 loop reads CASTRALTDNEQFF. The CDR3 DNA is TGTGCCAGCACCAGAGCGTTGACAGACAATGAGCAGTTCTTC.

A single count supports this clone. The V call is TRBV11-2, the J call TRBJ1-6; D is ambiguous. Germline V gives CDR1 SGHAT, CDR2 FQNNGV. Trimming left V 8 bases short and J 9 bases short, with 14 bases between. The CDR3 is made up of 13 amino acids. CDR3 nucleotide sequence: TGTGCCAGCCCGGGCACTAGCCCTTCACCCCTCCACTTT. Protein product: CASPGTSPSPLHF.

This rearrangement joins TRBV23-1 to TRBJ1-2; 7 nucleotides match TRBD1. TRBV23-1 is identified as an open reading frame with a role that is uncertain. The CDR3 has 16 amino acids. The ends lost 3 bases at V and 3 bases at J; junction bases unmatched: 10. CDR3 DNA sequence: TGCGCCAGCAGTCACTCTACAGGGGATATTCACTATGGCTACACCTTC. Amino acid sequence: CASSHSTGDIHYGYTF.

V is TRBV11-3 and J is TRBJ2-1, with 16 bases matching TRBD2. Germline assignment: CDR1 SGHNT and CDR2 YENEEA. This CDR3 region has 20 residues. J gave up 8 bases and V 1 base, and 14 bases lay outside the gene matches. For the CDR3, the DNA is TGTGCCAGCAGCTTAGCGGGATCTAGGCTGGGACTAGCGGGAGGGGATGAGCAGTTCTTC. This gives the protein CASSLAGSRLGLAGGDEQFF.

In its sample, this clone was seen a few times. The rearrangement links TRBV28 to TRBJ1-4; TRBD1 might be the D (6 bases). V was cut by 3 bases and J by 0 bases, with 23 bases left in between. CDR1 and CDR2 (germline): MDHEN, SYDVKM. This CDR3 comprises 20 residues. The CDR3 region is CASSFGLGGRRGATNEKLFF. CDR3 sequence (DNA): TGTGCCAGCAGTTTTGGTCTCGGGGGCCGGAGGGGCGCAACTAATGAAAAACTGTTTTTT. Variable domain in full (rest from reference TRBV28 and TRBJ1-4): DVKVTQSSRYLVKRTGEKVFLECVQDMDHENMFWYRQDPGLGLRLIYFSYDVKMKEKGDIPEGYSVSREKKERFSLILESASTNQTSMYLCASSFGLGGRRGATNEKLFFGSGTQLSVL.

This sequence joins TRBV6-5 and TRBJ1-5; 8 nucleotides align to TRBD1. Germline loops: CDR1 MNHEY, CDR2 SVGAGI. The V segment lost 7 bases and the J segment 4 bases; nucleotides outside the gene matches: 9. The CDR3 runs to 15 residues. The CDR3 is CASINGRGRNQPQHF. CDR3 DNA: TGTGCCAGCATCAACGGCAGGGGGCGGAATCAGCCCCAGCATTTT.

Written as DNA, the CDR3 is TGTGCCACCAGGGACACGCTGAACACTGAAGCTTTCTTT. This sequence encodes CATRDTLNTEAFF. V is TRBV24-1 and J is TRBJ1-1, with D possibly being TRBD1 (5 bases). This CDR3 is built from 13 residues. The germline gives CDR1 KGHDR, CDR2 SFDVKD. V lost 7 bases to trimming and J lost 0 bases, with 8 bases between them.

This clone came up once. The rearrangement uses TRBV7-2 and TRBJ1-2, with a tentative D call TRBD1 (6 bases). The V and J ends lost 5 bases and 2 bases respectively, with 9 bases between them. Germline V gives CDR1 SGHTA, CDR2 FQGNSA. The CDR3 loop spans 13 amino acids. DNA of the CDR3: TGTGCCAGCAGCACCGACAGGAACTATGGCTACACCTTC. Residues: CASSTDRNYGYTF.

This chain connects TRBV6-5 to TRBJ2-7, with 9 bases fitting TRBD1. The germline CDR1 and CDR2 sequences are MNHEY and SVGAGI. This CDR3 region has 15 residues. V shed 0 bases, J shed 4 bases, and the junction held 4 bases outside the gene matches. The CDR3 is CASSYSPGQGYEQYF. The CDR3 DNA is TGTGCCAGCAGTTACTCCCCGGGACAGGGTTACGAGCAGTACTTC.

J is TRBJ1-5 and V is TRBV5-6, with TRBD1 as a possible D gene (5 bases). Germline V lookup: CDR1 SGHDT, CDR2 YYEEEE. The CDR3 extends over 15 amino acids. The V and J ends lost 5 bases and 9 bases respectively, with 21 bases between them. DNA for the CDR3: TGTGCCAGCAGTTTTATTAGGAGGGCGGGGCGGCCCCAGCATTTT. Amino acids: CASSFIRRAGRPQHF.